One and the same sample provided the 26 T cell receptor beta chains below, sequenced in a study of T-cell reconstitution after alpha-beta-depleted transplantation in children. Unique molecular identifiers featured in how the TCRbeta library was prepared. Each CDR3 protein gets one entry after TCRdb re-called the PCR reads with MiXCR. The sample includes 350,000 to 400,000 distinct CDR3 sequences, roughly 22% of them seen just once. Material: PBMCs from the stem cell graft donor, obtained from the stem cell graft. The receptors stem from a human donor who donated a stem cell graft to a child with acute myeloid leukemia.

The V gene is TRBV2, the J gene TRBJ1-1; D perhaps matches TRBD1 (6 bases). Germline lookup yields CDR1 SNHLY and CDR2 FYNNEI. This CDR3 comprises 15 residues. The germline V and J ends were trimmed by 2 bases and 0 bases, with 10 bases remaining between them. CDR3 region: CASSEQGTMNTEAFF. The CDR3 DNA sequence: TGTGCCAGCAGTGAACAGGGGACGATGAACACTGAAGCTTTCTTT. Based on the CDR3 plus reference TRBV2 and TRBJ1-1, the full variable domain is EPEVTQTPSHQVTQMGQEVILRCVPISNHLYFYWYRQILGQKVEFLVSFYNNEISEKSEIFDDQFSVERPDGSNFTLKIRSTKLEDSAMYFCASSEQGTMNTEAFFGQGTRLTVV.

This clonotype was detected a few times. CDR3 sequence (DNA): TGTGCCAGCAGTCCACTTGACAGGGAGTTCACTGAAGCTTTCTTT. It translates to CASSPLDREFTEAFF. This chain connects TRBV12-3 or TRBV12-4 to TRBJ1-1; 7 bases fit TRBD1. The V segment lost 5 bases and the J segment 4 bases; nucleotides outside the gene matches: 10. The CDR3 is 15 amino acids.

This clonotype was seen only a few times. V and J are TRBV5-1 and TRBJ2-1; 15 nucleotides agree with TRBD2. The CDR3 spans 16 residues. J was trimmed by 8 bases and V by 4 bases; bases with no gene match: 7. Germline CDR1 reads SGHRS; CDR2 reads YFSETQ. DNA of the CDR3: TGCGCCAGCAGCACGGGACTAGCGGGAGGATACGATGAGCAGTTCTTC. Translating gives CASSTGLAGGYDEQFF.

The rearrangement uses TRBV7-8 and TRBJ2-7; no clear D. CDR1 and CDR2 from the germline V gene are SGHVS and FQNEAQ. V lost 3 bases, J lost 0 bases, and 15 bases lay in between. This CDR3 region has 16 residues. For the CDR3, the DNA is TGTGCCAGCAGCTTTCTCGGGCTAGAGAGCTCCTACGAGCAGTACTTC. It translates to CASSFLGLESSYEQYF.

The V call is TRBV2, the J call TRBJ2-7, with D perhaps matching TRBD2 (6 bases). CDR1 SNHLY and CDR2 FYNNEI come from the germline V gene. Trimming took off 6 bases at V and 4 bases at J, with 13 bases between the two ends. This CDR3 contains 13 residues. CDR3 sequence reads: CASRRRAGYEQYF. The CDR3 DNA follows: TGTGCCAGCAGGAGGAGGGCCGGTTACGAGCAGTACTTC.

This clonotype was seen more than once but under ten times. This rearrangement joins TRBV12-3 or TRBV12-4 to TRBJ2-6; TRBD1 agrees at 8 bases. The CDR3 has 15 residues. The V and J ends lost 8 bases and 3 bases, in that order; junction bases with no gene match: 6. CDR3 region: CASRPGTGGANVLTF. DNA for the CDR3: TGTGCCAGCCGCCCCGGGACAGGTGGGGCCAACGTCCTGACTTTC.

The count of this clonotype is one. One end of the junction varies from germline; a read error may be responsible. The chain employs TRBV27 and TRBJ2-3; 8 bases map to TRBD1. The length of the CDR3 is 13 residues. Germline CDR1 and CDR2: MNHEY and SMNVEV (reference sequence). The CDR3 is CASKYRGRDTQYF. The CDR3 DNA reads TGTGCAAGCAAGTACAGGGGGAGAGATACGCAGTATTTT.

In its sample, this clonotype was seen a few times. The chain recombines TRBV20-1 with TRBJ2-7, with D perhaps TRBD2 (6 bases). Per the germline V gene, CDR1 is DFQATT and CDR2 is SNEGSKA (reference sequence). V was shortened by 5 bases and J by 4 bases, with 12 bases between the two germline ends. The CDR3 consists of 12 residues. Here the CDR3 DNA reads TGCAGTGCTGGGCGGGGAGAGTACGAGCAGTACTTC. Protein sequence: CSAGRGEYEQYF.

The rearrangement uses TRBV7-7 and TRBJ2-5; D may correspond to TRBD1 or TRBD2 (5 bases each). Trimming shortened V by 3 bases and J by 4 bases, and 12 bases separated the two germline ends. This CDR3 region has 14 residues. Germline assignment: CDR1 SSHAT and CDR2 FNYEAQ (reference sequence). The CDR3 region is CASSLTGAGETQYF. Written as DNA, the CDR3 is TGTGCCAGCAGCTTGACCGGGGCGGGAGAGACCCAGTACTTC.

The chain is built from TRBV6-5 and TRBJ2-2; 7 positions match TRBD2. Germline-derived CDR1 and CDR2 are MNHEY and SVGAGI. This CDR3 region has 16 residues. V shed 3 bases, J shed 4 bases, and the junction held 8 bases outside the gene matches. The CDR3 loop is CASSYSGGGPTGELFF. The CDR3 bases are TGTGCCAGCAGTTATAGTGGGGGAGGGCCCACCGGGGAGCTGTTTTTT.

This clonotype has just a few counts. This CDR3 is CASSFRAESNEQFF. The CDR3 nucleotides are TGCGCCAGCAGCTTTAGGGCAGAAAGCAATGAGCAGTTCTTC. The chain uses TRBV5-1 and TRBJ2-1; D remains unclear. The germline CDR1 and CDR2 sequences are SGHRS and YFSETQ. Trimming removed 2 bases at V and 6 bases at J, with 12 bases between. CDR3 length equals 14 residues.

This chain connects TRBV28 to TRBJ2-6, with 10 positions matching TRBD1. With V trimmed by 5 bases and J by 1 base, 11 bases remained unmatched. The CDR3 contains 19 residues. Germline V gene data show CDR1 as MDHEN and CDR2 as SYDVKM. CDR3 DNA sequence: TGTGCCAGCAGTCCCCTGGGGACAGGGGTACCTTCTGGGGCCAACGTCCTGACTTTC. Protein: CASSPLGTGVPSGANVLTF. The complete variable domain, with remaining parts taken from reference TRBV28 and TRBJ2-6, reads DVKVTQSSRYLVKRTGEKVFLECVQDMDHENMFWYRQDPGLGLRLIYFSYDVKMKEKGDIPEGYSVSREKKERFSLILESASTNQTSMYLCASSPLGTGVPSGANVLTFGAGSRLTVL.

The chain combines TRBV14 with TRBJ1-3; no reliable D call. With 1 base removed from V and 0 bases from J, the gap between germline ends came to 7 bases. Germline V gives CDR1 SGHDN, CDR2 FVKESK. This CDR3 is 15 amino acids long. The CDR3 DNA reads TGTGCCAGCAGCCAAGTCCAGTTCTCTGGAAACACCATATATTTT. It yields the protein CASSQVQFSGNTIYF.

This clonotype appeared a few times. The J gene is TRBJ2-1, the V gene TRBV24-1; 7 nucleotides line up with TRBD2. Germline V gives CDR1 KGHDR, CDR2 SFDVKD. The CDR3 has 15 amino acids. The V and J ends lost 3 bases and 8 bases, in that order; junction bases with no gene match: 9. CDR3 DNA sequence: TGTGCCACCAGTGATCCCCTCGCGGGAGCGCATGAGCAGTTCTTC. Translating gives CATSDPLAGAHEQFF.

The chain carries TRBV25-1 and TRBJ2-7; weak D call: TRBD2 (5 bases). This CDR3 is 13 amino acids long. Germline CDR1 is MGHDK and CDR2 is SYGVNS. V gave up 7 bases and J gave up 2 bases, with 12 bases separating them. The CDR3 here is CASTKDGTYEQYF. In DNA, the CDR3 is TGTGCCAGCACTAAGGACGGGACCTACGAGCAGTACTTC.

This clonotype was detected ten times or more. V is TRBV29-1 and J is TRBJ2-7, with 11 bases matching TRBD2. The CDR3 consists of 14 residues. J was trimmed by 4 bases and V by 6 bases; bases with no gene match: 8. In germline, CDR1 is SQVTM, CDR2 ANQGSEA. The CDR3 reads CSVTRLAGTYEQYF. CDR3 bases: TGCAGCGTGACCAGACTAGCGGGAACTTACGAGCAGTACTTC.

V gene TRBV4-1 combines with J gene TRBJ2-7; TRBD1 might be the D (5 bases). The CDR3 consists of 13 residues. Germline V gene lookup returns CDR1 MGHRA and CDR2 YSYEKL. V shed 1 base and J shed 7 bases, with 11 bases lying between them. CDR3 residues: CASSQVGVGEQYF. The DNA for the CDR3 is TGCGCCAGCAGCCAAGTAGGGGTTGGGGAGCAGTACTTC.

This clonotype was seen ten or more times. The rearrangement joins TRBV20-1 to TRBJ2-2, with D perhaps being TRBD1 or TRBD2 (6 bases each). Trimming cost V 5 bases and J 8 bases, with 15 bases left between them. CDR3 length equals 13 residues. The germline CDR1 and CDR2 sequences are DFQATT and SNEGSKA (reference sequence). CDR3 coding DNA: TGCAGTGCTTTACCACAGGGACTTGGGGAGCTGTTTTTT. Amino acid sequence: CSALPQGLGELFF.

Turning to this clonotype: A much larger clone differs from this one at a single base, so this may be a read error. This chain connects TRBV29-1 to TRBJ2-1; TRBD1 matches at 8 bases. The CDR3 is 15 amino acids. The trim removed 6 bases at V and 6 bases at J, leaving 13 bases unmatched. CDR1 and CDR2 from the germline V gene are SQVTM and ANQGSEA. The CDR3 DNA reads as TGCAGCGTCCTTGGCGGACAGGGACGTTGCAATGAGCAGTTCTTC. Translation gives CSVLGGQGRCNEQFF.

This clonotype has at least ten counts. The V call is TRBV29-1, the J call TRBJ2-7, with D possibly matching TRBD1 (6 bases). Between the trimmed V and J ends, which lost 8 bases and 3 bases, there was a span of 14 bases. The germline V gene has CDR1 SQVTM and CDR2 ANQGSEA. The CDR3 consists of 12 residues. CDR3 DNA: TGCAGCATCAAGGGACACGACTACGAGCAGTACTTC. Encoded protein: CSIKGHDYEQYF.

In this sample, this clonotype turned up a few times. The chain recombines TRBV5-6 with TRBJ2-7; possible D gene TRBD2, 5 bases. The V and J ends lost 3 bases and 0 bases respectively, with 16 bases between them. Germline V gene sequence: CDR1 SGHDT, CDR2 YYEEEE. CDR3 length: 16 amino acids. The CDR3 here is CASSSSGRAASYEQYF. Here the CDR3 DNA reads TGTGCCAGCAGCTCCAGCGGTAGGGCAGCCTCCTACGAGCAGTACTTC.

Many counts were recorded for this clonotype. Here the CDR3 DNA reads TGTGCCAGCAGCCGGAACTACGAGCAGTACTTC. Amino acids: CASSRNYEQYF. This chain connects TRBV28 to TRBJ2-7; D is ambiguous. With 6 bases removed from V and 3 bases from J, the gap between germline ends came to 6 bases. Germline V gene lookup returns CDR1 MDHEN and CDR2 SYDVKM. The CDR3 spans 11 residues.

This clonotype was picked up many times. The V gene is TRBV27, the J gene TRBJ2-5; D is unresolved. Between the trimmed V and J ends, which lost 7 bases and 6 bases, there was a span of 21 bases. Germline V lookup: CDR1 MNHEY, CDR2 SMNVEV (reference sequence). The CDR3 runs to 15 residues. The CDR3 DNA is TGTGCCAGCACCCTGGCCCCGGAGATTGGAAAGACCCAGTACTTC. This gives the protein CASTLAPEIGKTQYF.

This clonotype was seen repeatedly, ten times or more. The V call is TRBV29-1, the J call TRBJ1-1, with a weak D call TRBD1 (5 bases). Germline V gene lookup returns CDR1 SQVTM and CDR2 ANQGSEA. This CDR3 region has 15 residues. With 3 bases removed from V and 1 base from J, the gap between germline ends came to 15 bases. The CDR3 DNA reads TGCAGCGTTGAGTTGGGACTGGCTCGGAACACTGAAGCTTTCTTT. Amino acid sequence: CSVELGLARNTEAFF.

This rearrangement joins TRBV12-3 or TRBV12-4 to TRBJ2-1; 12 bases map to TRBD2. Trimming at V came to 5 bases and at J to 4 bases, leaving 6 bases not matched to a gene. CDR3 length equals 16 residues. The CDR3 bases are TGTGCCAGCAGTCCACCGACTAGCGGGGGTTACAATGAGCAGTTCTTC. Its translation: CASSPPTSGGYNEQFF.

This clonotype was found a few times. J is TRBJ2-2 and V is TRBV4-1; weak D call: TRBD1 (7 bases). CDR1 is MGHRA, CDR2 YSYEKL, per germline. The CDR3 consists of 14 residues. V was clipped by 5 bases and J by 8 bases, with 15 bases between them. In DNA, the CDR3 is TGCGCCAGCAGCACTGGAGGGGGCGCGGGGGAGCTGTTTTTT. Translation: CASSTGGGAGELFF.